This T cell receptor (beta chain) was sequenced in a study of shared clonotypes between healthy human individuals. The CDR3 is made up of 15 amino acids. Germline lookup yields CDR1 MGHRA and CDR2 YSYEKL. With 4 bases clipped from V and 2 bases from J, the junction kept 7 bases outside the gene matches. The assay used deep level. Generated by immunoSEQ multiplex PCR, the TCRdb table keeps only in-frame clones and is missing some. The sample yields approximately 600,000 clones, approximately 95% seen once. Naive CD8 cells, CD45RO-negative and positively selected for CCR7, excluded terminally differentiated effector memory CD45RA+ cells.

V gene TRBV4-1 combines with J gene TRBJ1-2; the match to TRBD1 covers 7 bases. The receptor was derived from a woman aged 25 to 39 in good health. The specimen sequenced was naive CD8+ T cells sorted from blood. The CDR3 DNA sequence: TGCGCCAGCAGCCGAGGGACAGAAGGGAACTATGGCTACACCTTC. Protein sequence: CASSRGTEGNYGYTF.